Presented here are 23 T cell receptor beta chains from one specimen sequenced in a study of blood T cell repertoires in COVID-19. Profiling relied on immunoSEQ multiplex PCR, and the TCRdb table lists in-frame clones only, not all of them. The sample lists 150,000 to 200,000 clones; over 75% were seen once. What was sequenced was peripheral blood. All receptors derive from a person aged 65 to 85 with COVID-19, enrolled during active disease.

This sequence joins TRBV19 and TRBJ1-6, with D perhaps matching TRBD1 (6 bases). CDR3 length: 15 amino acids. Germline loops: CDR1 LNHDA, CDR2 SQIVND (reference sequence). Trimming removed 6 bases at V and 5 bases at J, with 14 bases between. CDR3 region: CASREDSSNNSPLHF. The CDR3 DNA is TGTGCCAGTAGGGAGGACAGCTCTAATAATTCACCCCTCCACTTT. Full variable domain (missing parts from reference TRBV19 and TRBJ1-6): DGGITQSPKYLFRKEGQNVTLSCEQNLNHDAMYWYRQDPGQGLRLIYYSQIVNDFQKGDIAEGYSVSREKKESFPLTVTSAQKNPTAFYLCASREDSSNNSPLHFGNGTRLTVT.

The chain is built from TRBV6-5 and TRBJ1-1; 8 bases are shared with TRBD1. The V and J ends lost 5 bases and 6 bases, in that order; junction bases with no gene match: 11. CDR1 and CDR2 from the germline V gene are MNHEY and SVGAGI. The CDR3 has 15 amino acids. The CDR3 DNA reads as TGTGCCAGCAGTCTTTGGGGACAGGAGGTGCCTGAAGCTTTCTTT. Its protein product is CASSLWGQEVPEAFF.

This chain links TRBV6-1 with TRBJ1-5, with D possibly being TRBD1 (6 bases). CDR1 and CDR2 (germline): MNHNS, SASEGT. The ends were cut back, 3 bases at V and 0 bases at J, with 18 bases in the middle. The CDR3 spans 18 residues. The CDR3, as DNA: TGTGCCAGCAGTGACGGTAAGGGAGCAGGGGCTAGCAATCAGCCCCAGCATTTT. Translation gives CASSDGKGAGASNQPQHF.

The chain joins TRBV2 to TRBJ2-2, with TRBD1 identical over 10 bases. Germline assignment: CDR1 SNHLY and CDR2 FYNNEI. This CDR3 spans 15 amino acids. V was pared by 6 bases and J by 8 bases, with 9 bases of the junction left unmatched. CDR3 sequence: CASRARTGGSGELFF. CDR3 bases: TGTGCCAGCAGAGCCAGGACAGGGGGGTCTGGGGAGCTGTTTTTT.

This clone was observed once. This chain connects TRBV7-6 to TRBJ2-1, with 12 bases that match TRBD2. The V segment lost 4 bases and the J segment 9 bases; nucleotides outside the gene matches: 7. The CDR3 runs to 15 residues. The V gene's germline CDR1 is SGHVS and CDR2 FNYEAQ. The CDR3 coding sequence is TGTGCCAGCAGCTCCAGGACTAGCGGGGCTAGTGAGCAGTTCTTC. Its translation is CASSSRTSGASEQFF. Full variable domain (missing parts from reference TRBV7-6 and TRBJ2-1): GAGVSQSPRYKVTKRGQDVALRCDPISGHVSLYWYRQALGQGPEFLTYFNYEAQQDKSGLPNDRFSAERPEGSISTLTIQRTEQRDSAMYRCASSSRTSGASEQFFGPGTRLTVL.

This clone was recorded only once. CDR3 region: CASSHPGTVVEAFF. The CDR3 DNA follows: TGCGCCAGCAGCCACCCTGGGACAGTGGTTGAAGCTTTCTTT. This chain uses TRBV4-1 with TRBJ1-1, with TRBD1 identical over 7 bases. Germline trimming cut 3 bases from V and 7 bases from J; bases unmatched to any gene: 8. Germline values: CDR1 MGHRA, CDR2 YSYEKL. This CDR3 comprises 14 residues.

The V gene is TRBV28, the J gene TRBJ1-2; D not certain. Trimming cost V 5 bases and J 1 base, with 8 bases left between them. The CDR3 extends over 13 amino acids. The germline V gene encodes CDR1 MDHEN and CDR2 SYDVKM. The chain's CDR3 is CASSPPNNYGYTF. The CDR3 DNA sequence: TGTGCCAGCAGTCCCCCTAATAACTATGGCTACACCTTC.

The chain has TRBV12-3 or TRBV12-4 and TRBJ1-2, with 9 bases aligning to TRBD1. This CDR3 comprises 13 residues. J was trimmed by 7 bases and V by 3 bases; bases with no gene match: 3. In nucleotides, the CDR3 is TGTGCCAGCAGTTTCGGGGACAGGGTTGGCTACACCTTC. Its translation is CASSFGDRVGYTF.

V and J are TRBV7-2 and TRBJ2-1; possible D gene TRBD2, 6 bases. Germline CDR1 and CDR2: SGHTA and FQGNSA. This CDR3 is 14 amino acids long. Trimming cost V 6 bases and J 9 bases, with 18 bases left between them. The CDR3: CASSPLRDFFEQFF. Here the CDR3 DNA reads TGTGCCAGCAGTCCACTCCGGGACTTTTTTGAGCAGTTCTTC.

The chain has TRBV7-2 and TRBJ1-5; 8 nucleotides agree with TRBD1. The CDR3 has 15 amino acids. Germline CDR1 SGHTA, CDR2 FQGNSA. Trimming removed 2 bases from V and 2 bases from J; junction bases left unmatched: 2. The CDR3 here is CASSLSGGGNQPQHF. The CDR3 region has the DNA TGTGCCAGCAGCTTATCAGGGGGCGGCAATCAGCCCCAGCATTTT.

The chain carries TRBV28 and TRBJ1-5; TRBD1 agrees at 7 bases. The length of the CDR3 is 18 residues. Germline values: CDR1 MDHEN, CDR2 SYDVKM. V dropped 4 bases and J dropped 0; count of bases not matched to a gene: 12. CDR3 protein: CASSSSGQRAYSNQPQHF. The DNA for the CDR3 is TGTGCCAGCAGTTCATCGGGACAGCGAGCTTATAGCAATCAGCCCCAGCATTTT.

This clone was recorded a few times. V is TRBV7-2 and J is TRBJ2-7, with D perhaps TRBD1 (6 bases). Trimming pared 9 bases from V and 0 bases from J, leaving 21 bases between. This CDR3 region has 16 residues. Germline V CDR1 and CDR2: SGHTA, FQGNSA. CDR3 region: CASKARGTATSYEQYF. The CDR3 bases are TGTGCCAGTAAGGCGAGGGGGACGGCCACCTCCTACGAGCAGTACTTC.

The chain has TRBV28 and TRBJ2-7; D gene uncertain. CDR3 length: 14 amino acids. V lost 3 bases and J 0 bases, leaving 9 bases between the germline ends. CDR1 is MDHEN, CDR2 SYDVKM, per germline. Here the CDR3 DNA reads TGTGCCAGCAGTTTTATTCCCAGCTCCTACGAGCAGTACTTC. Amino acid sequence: CASSFIPSSYEQYF.

This chain's CDR3 is CASSKGQGSYEQYF. CDR3 DNA sequence: TGCGCCAGCAGCAAGGGACAGGGGTCCTACGAGCAGTACTTC. The rearrangement uses TRBV5-1 and TRBJ2-7, with 10 bases fitting TRBD1. Trimming cost V 4 bases and J 1 base; bases outside gene matches: 2. The germline V gene has CDR1 SGHRS and CDR2 YFSETQ. The CDR3 contains 14 residues.

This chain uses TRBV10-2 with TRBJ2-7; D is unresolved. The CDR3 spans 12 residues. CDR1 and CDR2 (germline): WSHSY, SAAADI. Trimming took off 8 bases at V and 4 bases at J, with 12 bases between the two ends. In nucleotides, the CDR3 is TGCGCCAGCCAACTTGGTTCGTACGAGCAGTACTTC. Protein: CASQLGSYEQYF.

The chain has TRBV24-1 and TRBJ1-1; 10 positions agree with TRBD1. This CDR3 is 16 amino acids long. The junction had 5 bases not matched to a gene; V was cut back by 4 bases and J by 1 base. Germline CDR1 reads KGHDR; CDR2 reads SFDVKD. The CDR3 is CATSDSRTGGNTEAFF. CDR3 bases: TGTGCCACCAGTGACTCACGGACAGGGGGGAACACTGAAGCTTTCTTT.

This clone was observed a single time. The CDR3 nucleotides are TGTGCCAGCAGTGAACAGCCTGGAAACACCATATATTTT. It codes for CASSEQPGNTIYF. The gene calls are TRBV6-4 and TRBJ1-3; D remains ambiguous. CDR3 length: 13 residues. The V and J ends lost 3 bases and 2 bases respectively, with 5 bases between them. CDR1 and CDR2 from the germline V gene are MRHNA and SNTAGT.

The DNA for the CDR3 is TGTGCCAGCAGAATGGTAGCGGGACTCTACGAGCAGTACTTC. Protein sequence: CASRMVAGLYEQYF. The chain joins TRBV28 to TRBJ2-7, with 8 nucleotides matching TRBD2. CDR3 length: 14 residues. Germline V gene data show CDR1 as MDHEN and CDR2 as SYDVKM. The V gene end was trimmed by 6 bases and the J gene end by 3 bases; junction bases not matched to a gene: 7.

CDR3 sequence (DNA): TGTGCCAGCTCACCTGAGGGAACCGGGGAGCTGTTTTTT. This codes for CASSPEGTGELFF. The chain has TRBV18 and TRBJ2-2, with TRBD2 as a possible D gene (5 bases). Germline values: CDR1 KGHSH, CDR2 LQKENI. The CDR3 has 13 amino acids. V lost 3 bases to trimming and J lost 5 bases, with 7 bases between them.

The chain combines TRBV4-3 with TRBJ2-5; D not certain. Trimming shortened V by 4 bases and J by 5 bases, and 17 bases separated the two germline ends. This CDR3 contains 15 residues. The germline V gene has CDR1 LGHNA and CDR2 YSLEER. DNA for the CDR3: TGCGCCAGCAGCCCATCAGGCTGGCCAAGCGAGACCCAGTACTTC. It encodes CASSPSGWPSETQYF.

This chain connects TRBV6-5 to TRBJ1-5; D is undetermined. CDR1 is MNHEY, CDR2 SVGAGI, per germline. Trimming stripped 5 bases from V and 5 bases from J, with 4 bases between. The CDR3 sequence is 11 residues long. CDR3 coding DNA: TGTGCCAGCAGTCAGTATCAGCCCCAGCATTTT. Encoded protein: CASSQYQPQHF.

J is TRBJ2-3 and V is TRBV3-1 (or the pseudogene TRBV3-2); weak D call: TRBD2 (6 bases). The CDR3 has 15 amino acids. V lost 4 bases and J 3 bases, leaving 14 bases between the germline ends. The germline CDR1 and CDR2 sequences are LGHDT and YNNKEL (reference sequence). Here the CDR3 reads CASSPRLEVTDTQYF. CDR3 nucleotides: TGTGCCAGCAGCCCCCGACTAGAGGTAACAGATACGCAGTATTTT.

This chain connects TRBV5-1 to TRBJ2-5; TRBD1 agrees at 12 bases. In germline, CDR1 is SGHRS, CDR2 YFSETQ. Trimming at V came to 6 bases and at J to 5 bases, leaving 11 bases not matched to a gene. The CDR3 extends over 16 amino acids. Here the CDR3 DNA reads TGCGCCAGCAACGAGGTGGGGACAGGGGGCCTTGAGACCCAGTACTTC. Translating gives CASNEVGTGGLETQYF.